This record looks at one T cell receptor beta chain sequence and its context. As yet, its antigen is unknown. This specimen belongs to a study of response to subunit inactivated influenza vaccine. Findings and caveats of the study: The authors offered the suggestion that each seasonal influenza vaccination recruits few new T cells.

MiXCR, run by TCRdb on the RT-PCR reads, gives a single entry per CDR3 protein. Here the sample spans 800,000 or so distinct CDR3 sequences, about 20% being singletons. Germline assignment: CDR1 SGHRS and CDR2 YFSETQ. The CDR3 has 15 amino acids. V lost 7 bases to trimming and J lost 3 bases, with 18 bases between them. The sequencing here drew on PBMCs from blood, taken more than 4 days after vaccination. The chain couples TRBV5-1 to TRBJ2-3; tentative D call: TRBD2 (7 bases). This TCR derives from a man aged 50 or older who received an inactivated influenza vaccine. The CDR3 region has the DNA TGCGCCAGCGGCCTGGGGGGGGGCTTAACAGATACGCAGTATTTT. Translation: CASGLGGGLTDTQYF.